This is a list of T cell receptor beta chains from one sample in a study of CD8 T cells in Susac syndrome. TCRdb reprocessed the immunoSEQ multiplex PCR reads with MiXCR, giving one entry per CDR3 protein. The sample consists of roughly 250,000 distinct CDR3 sequences, about 95% of them appearing once. The sequenced material came from CD4+ T cells from PBMCs. All receptors derive from a human donor with Susac syndrome. The CDR3 runs from the conserved cysteine through the conserved F or W. D genes are given only for firm matches. Clone size is stated in some rows and not others, as once, few, many or a class when expanded.

CDR3aa: CASSYSGAYEQYF; CDR3nt: TGTGCCAGCAGTTACTCGGGGGCTTACGAGCAGTACTTC; v_gene: TRBV6-6; d_gene: NA; abundance: once; j_gene: TRBJ2-7
CDR3aa: CAWSGDSYGYTF; CDR3nt: TGTGCCTGGAGTGGGGACAGCTATGGCTACACCTTC; v_gene: TRBV30; d_gene: TRBD1; abundance: NA; j_gene: TRBJ1-2
CDR3aa: CSVDQDPNYGYTF; CDR3nt: TGCAGCGTTGATCAGGACCCTAACTATGGCTACACCTTC; v_gene: TRBV29-1; d_gene: NA; abundance: NA; j_gene: TRBJ1-2
CDR3aa: CATSDGYEQYF; CDR3nt: TGTGCCACCAGTGATGGCTACGAGCAGTACTTC; v_gene: TRBV24-1; d_gene: NA; abundance: NA; j_gene: TRBJ2-7
CDR3aa: CASRPGSTDEQFF; CDR3nt: TGTGCCAGCAGGCCGGGGTCAACCGATGAGCAGTTCTTC; v_gene: TRBV7-2; d_gene: NA; abundance: NA; j_gene: TRBJ2-1
CDR3aa: CASSPGERMNTEAFF; CDR3nt: TGTGCCAGCAGCCCCGGAGAAAGGATGAACACTGAAGCTTTCTTT; v_gene: TRBV9; d_gene: NA; abundance: NA; j_gene: TRBJ1-1
CDR3aa: CASSGTGGALPTGDYGYTF; CDR3nt: TGTGCCAGCTCCGGGACAGGGGGCGCTTTACCTACCGGGGACTATGGCTACACCTTC; v_gene: TRBV18; d_gene: TRBD1; abundance: once; j_gene: TRBJ1-2
CDR3aa: CSVESAFF; CDR3nt: TGCAGCGTTGAATCAGCTTTCTTT; v_gene: TRBV29-1; d_gene: NA; abundance: NA; j_gene: TRBJ1-1
CDR3aa: CASSIIQGTGELFF; CDR3nt: TGTGCCAGTAGTATAATTCAGGGCACCGGGGAGCTGTTTTTT; v_gene: TRBV19; d_gene: NA; abundance: NA; j_gene: TRBJ2-2
CDR3aa: CSVGRGPQPQHF; CDR3nt: TGCAGCGTTGGCAGGGGACCTCAGCCCCAGCATTTT; v_gene: TRBV29-1; d_gene: NA; abundance: NA; j_gene: TRBJ1-5
CDR3aa: CSVEDPRGRSEQYF; CDR3nt: TGCAGCGTTGAAGACCCCAGGGGGCGGTCCGAGCAGTACTTC; v_gene: TRBV29-1; d_gene: TRBD1; abundance: NA; j_gene: TRBJ2-7
CDR3aa: CSVEGQEGETQYF; CDR3nt: TGCAGCGTTGAAGGCCAGGAGGGGGAGACCCAGTACTTC; v_gene: TRBV29-1; d_gene: NA; abundance: NA; j_gene: TRBJ2-5
CDR3aa: CSARDGVGVSYNEQFF; CDR3nt: TGCAGTGCTAGAGATGGAGTGGGAGTATCCTACAATGAGCAGTTCTTC; v_gene: TRBV20-1; d_gene: NA; abundance: NA; j_gene: TRBJ2-1
CDR3aa: CSAGGRDRVAGANVLTF; CDR3nt: TGCAGTGCTGGCGGCCGGGACAGGGTAGCTGGGGCCAACGTCCTGACTTTC; v_gene: TRBV20-1; d_gene: TRBD1; abundance: NA; j_gene: TRBJ2-6
CDR3aa: CASSVGAGGNGGYTF; CDR3nt: TGTGCCAGCAGCGTAGGGGCAGGGGGTAACGGTGGCTACACCTTC; v_gene: TRBV9; d_gene: TRBD1; abundance: NA; j_gene: TRBJ1-2
CDR3aa: CATSDSVPDKSSYNEQFF; CDR3nt: TGTGCCACCAGTGACTCCGTGCCGGATAAATCCTCCTACAATGAGCAGTTCTTC; v_gene: TRBV24-1; d_gene: NA; abundance: NA; j_gene: TRBJ2-1
CDR3aa: CSAREFGGAGTDEQFF; CDR3nt: TGCAGTGCTAGAGAGTTCGGGGGAGCGGGAACCGATGAGCAGTTCTTC; v_gene: TRBV20-1; d_gene: TRBD2; abundance: NA; j_gene: TRBJ2-1
CDR3aa: CASGLVQGAAFF; CDR3nt: TGTGCTAGTGGTTTGGTACAGGGTGCAGCTTTCTTT; v_gene: TRBV12-5; d_gene: NA; abundance: NA; j_gene: TRBJ1-1
CDR3aa: CASSSSTSGVYEQYF; CDR3nt: TGTGCCAGCAGCTCGTCGACTAGCGGAGTCTACGAGCAGTACTTC; v_gene: TRBV7-2; d_gene: TRBD2; abundance: NA; j_gene: TRBJ2-7
CDR3aa: CSVEGNTEAFF; CDR3nt: TGCAGCGTTGAGGGGAACACTGAAGCTTTCTTT; v_gene: TRBV29-1; d_gene: NA; abundance: NA; j_gene: TRBJ1-1
CDR3aa: CASSVAGNTEAFF; CDR3nt: TGTGCCAGCAGTGTGGCCGGGAACACTGAAGCTTTCTTT; v_gene: TRBV9; d_gene: NA; abundance: NA; j_gene: TRBJ1-1
CDR3aa: CASRPRLAGGIDEQFF; CDR3nt: TGTGCCAGCAGGCCGAGACTAGCGGGAGGTATCGATGAGCAGTTCTTC; v_gene: TRBV25-1; d_gene: TRBD2; abundance: NA; j_gene: TRBJ2-1
CDR3aa: CASSLGRNTEAFF; CDR3nt: TGTGCCAGCAGCTTGGGCAGAAACACTGAAGCTTTCTTT; v_gene: TRBV11-2; d_gene: NA; abundance: few; j_gene: TRBJ1-1
CDR3aa: CSVGPGLADNEQFF; CDR3nt: TGCAGCGTTGGACCGGGACTAGCGGACAATGAGCAGTTCTTC; v_gene: TRBV29-1; d_gene: TRBD2; abundance: NA; j_gene: TRBJ2-1
CDR3aa: CASSNNGQIQETQYF; CDR3nt: TGTGCCAGCAGCAACAATGGGCAGATTCAAGAGACCCAGTACTTC; v_gene: TRBV21-1; d_gene: NA; abundance: once; j_gene: TRBJ2-5
CDR3aa: CASSVVRTLNTGELFF; CDR3nt: TGTGCCAGCAGCGTAGTTAGGACACTTAACACCGGGGAGCTGTTTTTT; v_gene: TRBV9; d_gene: NA; abundance: NA; j_gene: TRBJ2-2
CDR3aa: CASSQRTAQETQYF; CDR3nt: TGCGCCAGCAGCCAACGGACAGCCCAAGAGACCCAGTACTTC; v_gene: TRBV5-1; d_gene: NA; abundance: NA; j_gene: TRBJ2-5
CDR3aa: CASSLAGFQETQYF; CDR3nt: TGTGCCAGCAGTTTAGCGGGTTTTCAAGAGACCCAGTACTTC; v_gene: TRBV12-3/TRBV12-4; d_gene: NA; abundance: NA; j_gene: TRBJ2-5
CDR3aa: CSASRPGVSGANVLTF; CDR3nt: TGCAGTGCTAGCAGACCGGGGGTCTCTGGGGCCAACGTCCTGACTTTC; v_gene: TRBV20-1; d_gene: NA; abundance: NA; j_gene: TRBJ2-6
CDR3aa: CATSDRAWHYNEQFF; CDR3nt: TGTGCCACCAGTGACAGGGCATGGCACTACAATGAGCAGTTCTTC; v_gene: TRBV24-1; d_gene: NA; abundance: NA; j_gene: TRBJ2-1
CDR3aa: CASSPIAGNRGENEQYF; CDR3nt: TGTGCCAGCAGCCCGATTGCAGGGAACAGGGGGGAAAACGAGCAGTACTTC; v_gene: TRBV14; d_gene: TRBD1; abundance: NA; j_gene: TRBJ2-7
CDR3aa: CASPRDRNTEAFF; CDR3nt: TGTGCCAGCCCCAGGGATAGAAACACTGAAGCTTTCTTT; v_gene: TRBV28; d_gene: NA; abundance: NA; j_gene: TRBJ1-1
CDR3aa: CASSSSGQGARDTQYF; CDR3nt: TGTGCCAGCAGTTCATCCGGCCAGGGGGCAAGGGATACGCAGTATTTT; v_gene: TRBV28; d_gene: TRBD1; abundance: once; j_gene: TRBJ2-3
CDR3aa: CASSESGWVGQETQYF; CDR3nt: TGTGCCAGCAGTGAATCGGGCTGGGTTGGGCAAGAGACCCAGTACTTC; v_gene: TRBV25-1; d_gene: NA; abundance: NA; j_gene: TRBJ2-5
CDR3aa: CASRLAGTDTQYF; CDR3nt: TGTGCCAGCAGGCTAGCAGGGACAGATACGCAGTATTTT; v_gene: TRBV12-3/TRBV12-4; d_gene: NA; abundance: few; j_gene: TRBJ2-3
CDR3aa: CAWRGQGKGEQYF; CDR3nt: TGTGCCTGGAGAGGACAGGGAAAAGGCGAGCAGTACTTC; v_gene: TRBV30; d_gene: TRBD1; abundance: NA; j_gene: TRBJ2-7
CDR3aa: CSVIPGTGGLEAFF; CDR3nt: TGCAGTGTTATTCCCGGGACAGGGGGCCTTGAAGCTTTCTTT; v_gene: TRBV20-1; d_gene: TRBD1; abundance: NA; j_gene: TRBJ1-1
CDR3aa: CSVQGGVGDGYTF; CDR3nt: TGCAGCGTCCAAGGGGGGGTCGGGGATGGCTACACCTTC; v_gene: TRBV29-1; d_gene: NA; abundance: NA; j_gene: TRBJ1-2
CDR3aa: CASSGRNYYGYTF; CDR3nt: TGTGCCAGCAGCGGAAGGAATTACTATGGCTACACCTTC; v_gene: TRBV9; d_gene: NA; abundance: NA; j_gene: TRBJ1-2
CDR3aa: CASSLARQGKADNEQFF; CDR3nt: TGTGCCAGCAGCTTAGCGCGTCAGGGAAAGGCGGACAATGAGCAGTTCTTC; v_gene: TRBV7-6; d_gene: NA; abundance: NA; j_gene: TRBJ2-1
CDR3aa: CASSLVGQGAEAFF; CDR3nt: TGTGCCAGCAGCTTAGTAGGACAGGGAGCTGAAGCTTTCTTT; v_gene: TRBV7-8; d_gene: TRBD1; abundance: once; j_gene: TRBJ1-1
CDR3aa: CASSQMQGLYNEQFF; CDR3nt: TGTGCCAGCAGCCAAATGCAGGGTTTATACAATGAGCAGTTCTTC; v_gene: TRBV3-1; d_gene: NA; abundance: once; j_gene: TRBJ2-1
CDR3aa: CASSFQQGGLAGVYNIQYF; CDR3nt: TGTGCCAGCAGTTTTCAACAGGGCGGACTAGCGGGAGTGTATAACATTCAGTACTTC; v_gene: TRBV12-3/TRBV12-4; d_gene: TRBD2; abundance: NA; j_gene: TRBJ2-4
CDR3aa: CSARLVEETQYF; CDR3nt: TGCAGTGCTCGCCTCGTGGAGGAGACCCAGTACTTC; v_gene: TRBV20-1; d_gene: NA; abundance: NA; j_gene: TRBJ2-5
CDR3aa: CASSAGTGANNEQFF; CDR3nt: TGTGCCAGCAGCGCCGGGACAGGGGCCAACAATGAGCAGTTCTTC; v_gene: TRBV6-1; d_gene: TRBD1; abundance: NA; j_gene: TRBJ2-1
CDR3aa: CASTPSAGLAQYNEQFF; CDR3nt: TGTGCCAGCACCCCCTCTGCGGGACTAGCGCAGTACAATGAGCAGTTCTTC; v_gene: TRBV12-3/TRBV12-4; d_gene: TRBD2; abundance: NA; j_gene: TRBJ2-1
CDR3aa: CASSLEGATNEKLFF; CDR3nt: TGTGCCAGCAGTTTGGAGGGAGCAACTAATGAAAAACTGTTTTTT; v_gene: TRBV28; d_gene: NA; abundance: NA; j_gene: TRBJ1-4
CDR3aa: CASSFTGSAGYGYTF; CDR3nt: TGTGCCAGCAGCTTTACAGGGAGCGCGGGATACGGCTACACCTTC; v_gene: TRBV5-4; d_gene: NA; abundance: NA; j_gene: TRBJ1-2
CDR3aa: CSAREEWFQVVETQYF; CDR3nt: TGCAGTGCCCGAGAGGAGTGGTTCCAGGTGGTGGAGACCCAGTACTTC; v_gene: TRBV20-1; d_gene: NA; abundance: NA; j_gene: TRBJ2-5
CDR3aa: CSARDGNGQYF; CDR3nt: TGCAGTGCTAGAGATGGTAACGGACAGTACTTC; v_gene: TRBV20-1; d_gene: NA; abundance: NA; j_gene: TRBJ2-7
CDR3aa: CAAKGQGSYNEQFF; CDR3nt: TGTGCCGCTAAGGGACAGGGGAGCTACAATGAGCAGTTCTTC; v_gene: TRBV2; d_gene: TRBD1; abundance: NA; j_gene: TRBJ2-1
CDR3aa: CASSQDFGTRETQYF; CDR3nt: TGTGCCAGCAGCCAGGACTTCGGGACTCGAGAGACCCAGTACTTC; v_gene: TRBV14; d_gene: NA; abundance: NA; j_gene: TRBJ2-5
CDR3aa: CASSLRGDSTEAFF; CDR3nt: TGCGCCAGCAGCTTGAGGGGGGACAGCACTGAAGCTTTCTTT; v_gene: TRBV5-1; d_gene: TRBD1; abundance: NA; j_gene: TRBJ1-1
CDR3aa: CASSVSGSMETQYF; CDR3nt: TGTGCCAGCAGCGTTAGCGGGAGTATGGAGACCCAGTACTTC; v_gene: TRBV9; d_gene: TRBD2; abundance: NA; j_gene: TRBJ2-5
CDR3aa: CSVGPLSDRFYGYTF; CDR3nt: TGCAGCGTTGGGCCCCTGTCAGATAGATTCTATGGCTACACCTTC; v_gene: TRBV29-1; d_gene: NA; abundance: NA; j_gene: TRBJ1-2